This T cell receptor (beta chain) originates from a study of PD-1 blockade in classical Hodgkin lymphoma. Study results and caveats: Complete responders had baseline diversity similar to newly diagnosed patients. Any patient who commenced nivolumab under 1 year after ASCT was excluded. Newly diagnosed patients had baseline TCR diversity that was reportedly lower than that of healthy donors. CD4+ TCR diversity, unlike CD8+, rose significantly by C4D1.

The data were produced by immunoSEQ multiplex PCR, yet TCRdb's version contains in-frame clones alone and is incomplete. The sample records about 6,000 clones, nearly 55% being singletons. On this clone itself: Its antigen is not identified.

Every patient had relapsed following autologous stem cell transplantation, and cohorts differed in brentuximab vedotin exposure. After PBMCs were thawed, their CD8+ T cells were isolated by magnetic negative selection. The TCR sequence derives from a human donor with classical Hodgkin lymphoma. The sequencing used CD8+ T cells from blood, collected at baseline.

The CDR3 reads CASTYNRGNTGELFF. In nucleotides, the CDR3 is TGTGCCAGCACCTATAACAGGGGGAACACCGGGGAGCTGTTTTTT. This chain joins TRBV6-1 and TRBJ2-2, with 7 bases lining up with TRBD1. This CDR3 is built from 15 residues. The V gene end was trimmed by 7 bases and the J gene end by 1 base; junction bases not matched to a gene: 6. The germline V gene has CDR1 MNHNS and CDR2 SASEGT.